This T cell receptor (beta chain) was identified in a study of beta chain features in type 1 diabetes. CDR1 and CDR2 from the germline V gene are MDHEN and SYDVKM. Trimming took off 5 bases at V and 0 bases at J, with 10 bases between the two ends. CDR3 length: 14 amino acids. Sequenced material consisted of expressed TCRB transcripts (all of the isolated RNA was reverse transcribed). Method: immunoSEQ multiplex PCR; TCRdb's copy keeps in-frame clones and lacks some. The sample yields 300,000 or so clones, 8% seen once. In the case of this clone: What it binds is not known.

Whole-study findings and limits: Although PCR might favor shorter templates, it would do so equally in patients and controls.

The chain carries TRBV28 and TRBJ1-1, with D unresolved. Sequenced input: central memory CD4+ T cells from blood. The TCR comes from a woman between 18 and 29 years old in good health. The CDR3 spells CASSAAGMNTEAFF. Here the CDR3 DNA reads TGTGCCAGCAGTGCGGCAGGAATGAACACTGAAGCTTTCTTT.